This entry is about one T cell receptor (beta chain). Profiling relied on immunoSEQ multiplex PCR, and the TCRdb table lists in-frame clones only, not all of them. The repertoire holds approximately 46,000 clones, with approximately 93% as singletons. The data are from a study of cytomegalovirus exposure and HLA in healthy donors. CDR3 length equals 14 residues. Losses at the gene ends were 5 bases for V and 5 bases for J; bases not matched to a gene: 2. Germline CDR1 is MNHNY and CDR2 is SVGAGI (reference sequence). V usage is TRBV6-6 and J usage is TRBJ1-4, with 10 bases fitting TRBD1. Sequences were obtained from PBMCs. This receptor was taken from a woman younger than 35 in good health and CMV-seronegative. The CDR3 spells CASSGDRGNEKLFF. For the CDR3, the DNA is TGTGCCAGCAGTGGGGACAGGGGAAATGAAAAACTGTTTTTT.